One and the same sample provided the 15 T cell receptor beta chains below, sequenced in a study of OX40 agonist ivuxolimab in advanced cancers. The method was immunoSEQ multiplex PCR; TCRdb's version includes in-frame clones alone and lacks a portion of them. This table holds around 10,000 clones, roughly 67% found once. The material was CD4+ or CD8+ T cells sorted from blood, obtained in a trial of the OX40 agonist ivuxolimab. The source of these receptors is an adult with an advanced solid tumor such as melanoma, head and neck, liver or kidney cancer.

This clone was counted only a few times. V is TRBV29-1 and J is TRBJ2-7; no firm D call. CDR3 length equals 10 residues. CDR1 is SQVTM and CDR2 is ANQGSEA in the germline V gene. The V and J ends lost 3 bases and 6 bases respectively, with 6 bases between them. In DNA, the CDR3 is TGCAGCGTTGAGTTAGGCGAGCAGTACTTC. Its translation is CSVELGEQYF.

The CDR3, as DNA: TGTGCCAGCAGCTCCTCAGGGACACGTAACACCGGGGAGCTGTTTTTT. It yields the protein CASSSSGTRNTGELFF. The chain links TRBV7-9 to TRBJ2-2; tentatively, D is TRBD1 (6 bases). This CDR3 region has 16 residues. CDR1 SEHNR and CDR2 FQNEAQ come from the germline V gene (reference sequence). Trimming took off 4 bases at V and 2 bases at J, with 14 bases between the two ends.

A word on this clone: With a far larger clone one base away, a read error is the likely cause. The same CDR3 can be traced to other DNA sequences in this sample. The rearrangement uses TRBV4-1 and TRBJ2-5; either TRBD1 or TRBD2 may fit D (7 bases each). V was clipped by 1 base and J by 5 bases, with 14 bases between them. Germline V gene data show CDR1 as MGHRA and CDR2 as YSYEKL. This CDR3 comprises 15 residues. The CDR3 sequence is CASSQGEGGGETQYF. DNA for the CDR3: TGCGCCAGCAGCCAAGGCGAGGGAGGGGGCGAGACCCAGTACTTC.

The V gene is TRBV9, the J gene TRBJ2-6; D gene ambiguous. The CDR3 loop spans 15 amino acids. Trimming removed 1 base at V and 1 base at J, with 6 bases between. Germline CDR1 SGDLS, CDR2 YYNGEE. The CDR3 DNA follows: TGTGCCAGCAGCGTATGGATATCTGGGGCCAACGTCCTGACTTTC. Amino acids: CASSVWISGANVLTF.

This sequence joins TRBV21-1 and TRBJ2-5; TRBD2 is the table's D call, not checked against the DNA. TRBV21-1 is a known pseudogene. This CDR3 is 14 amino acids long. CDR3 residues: CASSKGDLRKTQYF. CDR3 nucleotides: TGTGCCAGCAGCAAAGGGGACTTGAGAAAGACCCAGTACTTC.

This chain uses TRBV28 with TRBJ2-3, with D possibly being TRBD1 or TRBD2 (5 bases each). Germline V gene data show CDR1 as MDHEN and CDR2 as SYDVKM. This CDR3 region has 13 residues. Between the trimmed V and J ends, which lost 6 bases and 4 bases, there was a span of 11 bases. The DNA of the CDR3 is TGTGCCAGCAGAGGGGCTAGCCCAGATACGCAGTATTTT. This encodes CASRGASPDTQYF.

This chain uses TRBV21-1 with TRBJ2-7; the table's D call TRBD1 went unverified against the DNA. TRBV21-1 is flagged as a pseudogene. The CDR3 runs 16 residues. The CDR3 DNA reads TGTGCCAGCAGCTCTCTGCAGGGGGGAGTCTCCTACGAGCAGTACTTC. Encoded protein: CASSSLQGGVSYEQYF.

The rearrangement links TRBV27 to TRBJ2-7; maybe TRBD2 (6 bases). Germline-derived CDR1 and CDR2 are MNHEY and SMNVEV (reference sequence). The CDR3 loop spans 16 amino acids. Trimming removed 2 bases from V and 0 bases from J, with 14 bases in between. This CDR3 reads CASSLVAGSLSYEQYF. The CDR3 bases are TGTGCCAGCAGTTTAGTGGCGGGGTCGCTCTCCTACGAGCAGTACTTC.

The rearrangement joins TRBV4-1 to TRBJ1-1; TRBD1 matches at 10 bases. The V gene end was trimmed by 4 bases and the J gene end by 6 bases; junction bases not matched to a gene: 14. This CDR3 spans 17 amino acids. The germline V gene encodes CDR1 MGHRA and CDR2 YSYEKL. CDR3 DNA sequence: TGCGCCAGCAGCCCACATGGACAGGGGGTACGAAGCTCTGAAGCTTTCTTT. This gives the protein CASSPHGQGVRSSEAFF.

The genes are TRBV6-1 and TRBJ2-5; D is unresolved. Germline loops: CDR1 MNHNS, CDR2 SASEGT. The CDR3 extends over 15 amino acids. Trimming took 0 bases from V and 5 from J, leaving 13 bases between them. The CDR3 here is CASSEAPVDRETQYF. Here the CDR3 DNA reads TGTGCCAGCAGTGAAGCGCCCGTGGATAGGGAGACCCAGTACTTC.

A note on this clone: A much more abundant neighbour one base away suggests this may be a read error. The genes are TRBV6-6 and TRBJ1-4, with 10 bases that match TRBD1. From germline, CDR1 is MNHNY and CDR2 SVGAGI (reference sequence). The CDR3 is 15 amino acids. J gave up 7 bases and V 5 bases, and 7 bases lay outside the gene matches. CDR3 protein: CASSGRQGAVEKLFF. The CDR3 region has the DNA TGTGCCAGCAGTGGAAGACAGGGGGCAGTTGAAAAACTGTTTTTT.

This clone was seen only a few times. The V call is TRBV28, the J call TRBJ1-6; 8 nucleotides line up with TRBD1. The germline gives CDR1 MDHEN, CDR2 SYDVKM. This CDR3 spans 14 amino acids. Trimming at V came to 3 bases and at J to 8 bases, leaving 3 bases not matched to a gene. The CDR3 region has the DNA TGTGCCAGCAGTTTGGACAGGGAGTATTCACCCCTCCACTTT. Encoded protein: CASSLDREYSPLHF.

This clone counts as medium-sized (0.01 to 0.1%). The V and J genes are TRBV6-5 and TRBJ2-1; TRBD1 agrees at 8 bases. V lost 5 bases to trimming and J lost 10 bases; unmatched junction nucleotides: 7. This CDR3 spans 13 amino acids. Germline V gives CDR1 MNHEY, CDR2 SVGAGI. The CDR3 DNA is TGTGCCAGCAGTCCCGCGACAGGGGCCGAGCAGTTCTTC. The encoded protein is CASSPATGAEQFF.

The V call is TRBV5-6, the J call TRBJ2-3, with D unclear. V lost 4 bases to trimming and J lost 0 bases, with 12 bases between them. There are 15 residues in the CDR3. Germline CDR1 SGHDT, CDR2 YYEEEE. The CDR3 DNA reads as TGTGCCAGCAGCCCCCGAGGTGGAAGCACAGATACGCAGTATTTT. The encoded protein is CASSPRGGSTDTQYF.

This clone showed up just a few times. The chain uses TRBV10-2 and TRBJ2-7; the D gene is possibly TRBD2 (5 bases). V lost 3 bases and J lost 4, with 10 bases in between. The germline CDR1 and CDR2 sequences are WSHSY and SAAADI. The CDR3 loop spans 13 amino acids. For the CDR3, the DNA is TGCGCCAGCAGTGACCTAGCTGGGTACGAGCAGTACTTC. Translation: CASSDLAGYEQYF.